The 15 T cell receptor beta chains given below trace back to one sample, sequenced in a study of cytomegalovirus exposure and HLA in healthy donors. Primers: 60 Vbeta forward and 13 Jbeta reverse. Repertoires were generated with immunoSEQ multiplex PCR, while TCRdb's copy carries only in-frame clones and drops some. The table lists approximately 220,000 clones, over 60% of them singletons. What was sequenced was PBMCs. The receptors come from a man aged 40-49 years in good health and CMV-seronegative.

This clone was detected once. The chain is built from TRBV27 and TRBJ2-1; 8 positions agree with TRBD2. Trimming removed 5 bases from V and 7 bases from J; junction bases left unmatched: 10. CDR3 length equals 15 residues. CDR1 and CDR2 (germline): MNHEY, SMNVEV (reference sequence). CDR3 residues: CASSLGTSGNNEQFF. The CDR3 DNA follows: TGTGCCAGCAGTCTCGGCACTAGCGGAAATAATGAGCAGTTCTTC.

This clone was seen more than once but under ten times. V gene TRBV28 combines with J gene TRBJ2-3; TRBD2 might be the D (5 bases). The CDR3 runs to 16 residues. Germline-derived CDR1 and CDR2 are MDHEN and SYDVKM. V was cut by 7 bases and J by 3 bases, with 20 bases left in between. CDR3 sequence: CASTDTTRVGTDTQYF. The CDR3 DNA is TGTGCCAGCACTGACACGACGAGGGTGGGTACAGATACGCAGTATTTT. The whole variable domain, filled in from reference TRBV28 and TRBJ2-3, reads DVKVTQSSRYLVKRTGEKVFLECVQDMDHENMFWYRQDPGLGLRLIYFSYDVKMKEKGDIPEGYSVSREKKERFSLILESASTNQTSMYLCASTDTTRVGTDTQYFGPGTRLTVL.

The chain uses TRBV7-6 and TRBJ2-1, with D uncertain. Germline CDR1 is SGHVS and CDR2 is FNYEAQ. CDR3 length: 13 amino acids. Trimming removed 5 bases from V and 3 bases from J, with 8 bases in between. The CDR3 is CASSRAHYNEQFF. CDR3 DNA: TGTGCCAGCAGCCGAGCCCACTACAATGAGCAGTTCTTC.

The table lists this clone with a few counts. The rearrangement links TRBV7-2 to TRBJ1-2; D is undetermined. Trimming stripped 1 base from V and 5 bases from J, with 5 bases between. The germline gives CDR1 SGHTA, CDR2 FQGNSA. This CDR3 has 12 residues. The CDR3 sequence is CASSLVSYGYTF. In DNA form, the CDR3 reads TGTGCCAGCAGCTTAGTTAGTTATGGCTACACCTTC.

J is TRBJ2-1 and V is TRBV7-9, with TRBD1 matching 8 bases. Germline V gene lookup returns CDR1 SEHNR and CDR2 FQNEAQ (reference sequence). The CDR3 totals 13 residues. V gave up 5 bases and J gave up 10 bases; unmatched junction bases: 7. The CDR3 nucleotides are TGTGCCAGCAGCCCGGACAGGGTTGGAGAGCAGTTCTTC. Translated, it gives CASSPDRVGEQFF.

V gene TRBV5-1 combines with J gene TRBJ2-1, with TRBD1 matching over 7 bases. Per the germline V gene, CDR1 is SGHRS and CDR2 is YFSETQ. J gave up 12 bases and V 4 bases, and 10 bases lay outside the gene matches. The CDR3 is 13 residues long. This CDR3 is CASSLGQDFRQFF. Written as DNA, the CDR3 is TGCGCCAGCAGCCTAGGACAGGACTTTAGGCAGTTCTTC.

In regard to this clone: Other DNA sequences in the same sample also yield this CDR3. The chain recombines TRBV4-3 with TRBJ2-7; 7 bases fit TRBD1. Germline V gives CDR1 LGHNA, CDR2 YSLEER. The trim removed 1 base at V and 4 bases at J, leaving 4 bases unmatched. CDR3 size: 14 residues. The CDR3 sequence: CASSQGQGVYEQYF. The DNA of the CDR3 is TGCGCCAGCAGCCAAGGACAGGGAGTATACGAGCAGTACTTC.

The sample holds one count of this clone. The rearrangement joins TRBV5-8 to TRBJ1-5; D is uncertain. Trimming took off 2 bases at V and 7 bases at J, with 10 bases between the two ends. The germline CDR1 and CDR2 sequences are SGHTS and YDEGEE. The CDR3 runs to 13 residues. CDR3 sequence: CASSFDRSQPQHF. As DNA, the CDR3 is TGTGCCAGCAGCTTTGATCGGAGCCAGCCCCAGCATTTT.

The gene calls are TRBV15 and TRBJ2-5, with 14 nucleotides matching TRBD2. The end of the DNA is better explained by TRBJ2-7, so the J call may be wrong. CDR3 size: 16 residues. The germline CDR1 and CDR2 sequences are LNHNV and YYDKDF (reference sequence). The CDR3 coding sequence is TGTGCCACCAGCAGAGGTGGACTAGCGGGAGGCTACGAGCAGTACTTC. Translating it yields CATSRGGLAGGYEQYF.

The rearrangement links TRBV20-1 to TRBJ2-1; no definite D call. CDR1 and CDR2 from the germline V gene are DFQATT and SNEGSKA (reference sequence). The ends were cut back, 6 bases at V and 8 bases at J, with 8 bases in the middle. The CDR3 is made up of 10 amino acids. The DNA for the CDR3 is TGCAGTGCCTCCCCTGATGAGCAGTTCTTC. Its translation: CSASPDEQFF.

The chain couples TRBV9 to TRBJ2-1; maybe TRBD2 (5 bases). Trimming left V 5 bases short and J 4 bases short, with 16 bases between. Germline V gives CDR1 SGDLS, CDR2 YYNGEE. The CDR3 extends over 15 amino acids. The CDR3 DNA reads TGTGCCAGCAGGAGAGGACTGGGAGATTACAATGAGCAGTTCTTC. Translating it yields CASRRGLGDYNEQFF. Drawing the rest from reference TRBV9 and TRBJ2-1, the complete variable domain is DSGVTQTPKHLITATGQRVTLRCSPRSGDLSVYWYQQSLDQGLQFLIQYYNGEERAKGNILERFSAQQFPDLHSELNLSSLELGDSALYFCASRRGLGDYNEQFFGPGTRLTVL.

The genes are TRBV5-1 and TRBJ2-7, with TRBD2 matching 9 bases. Germline V lookup: CDR1 SGHRS, CDR2 YFSETQ. V lost 5 bases to trimming and J lost 0 bases; unmatched junction nucleotides: 6. The CDR3 length is 15 residues. As DNA, the CDR3 is TGCGCCAGCAGTGGTGCTAGCGGGGTCTCCTACGAGCAGTACTTC. Translating gives CASSGASGVSYEQYF. The entire variable domain, with the rest obtained from reference TRBV5-1 and TRBJ2-7, is as follows: KAGVTQTPRYLIKTRGQQVTLSCSPISGHRSVSWYQQTPGQGLQFLFEYFSETQRNKGNFPGRFSGRQFSNSRSEMNVSTLELGDSALYLCASSGASGVSYEQYFGPGTRLTVT.

The chain has TRBV5-1 and TRBJ2-1; TRBD2 agrees at 7 bases. The CDR3 spans 15 residues. Trimming removed 4 bases from V and 8 bases from J; junction bases left unmatched: 12. Germline CDR1 reads SGHRS; CDR2 reads YFSETQ. CDR3 bases: TGCGCCAGCAGCCCCCTACGACTAGCCGGCGATGAGCAGTTCTTC. This sequence encodes CASSPLRLAGDEQFF. Full variable domain (remainder filled in from reference TRBV5-1 and TRBJ2-1): KAGVTQTPRYLIKTRGQQVTLSCSPISGHRSVSWYQQTPGQGLQFLFEYFSETQRNKGNFPGRFSGRQFSNSRSEMNVSTLELGDSALYLCASSPLRLAGDEQFFGPGTRLTVL.

This sequence joins TRBV25-1 and TRBJ2-5; a weak D match, TRBD1 (5 bases). V dropped 5 bases and J dropped 5 bases, with 15 bases sitting between them. CDR1 MGHDK and CDR2 SYGVNS come from the germline V gene. The CDR3 is 14 amino acids. The CDR3 is CASSKDQGYETQYF. The CDR3 nucleotides read TGTGCCAGCAGTAAAGACCAGGGTTACGAGACCCAGTACTTC.

The chain links TRBV2 to TRBJ1-5; no definite D call. V gave up 4 bases and J gave up 6 bases, with 4 bases separating them. CDR3 size: 11 residues. In germline, CDR1 is SNHLY, CDR2 FYNNEI. In nucleotides, the CDR3 is TGTGCCAGCAGTGGAGGTCAGCCCCAGCATTTT. It yields the protein CASSGGQPQHF.